The entry below gives a single TCR beta chain sequence along with its context. This clonotype was counted only a few times. Its cognate antigen has yet to be identified. No much larger clonotype is one base removed from it; base qualities were not supplied. The method behind the library was 5' RACE. The sequencer was an Illumina HiSeq 2500. The second PCR ran for about 6 to 12 cycles and used a J-beta primer mix along with a sample-barcoded 5' primer. A template-switch 5' adaptor carrying 12 random nucleotides introduced a unique molecular identifier onto each TCR beta cDNA molecule. Each sample yielded at least 3 million CDR3-containing paired-end reads. All of the RNA was converted into first-strand cDNA using the Mint cDNA synthesis kit, with a TRBC-specific oligonucleotide serving as the primer. Following uracil-DNA glycosylase treatment, a first 18-cycle PCR with universal primers M1SS and BC2_uni_R was performed on all cDNA. The authors' pipeline ran thus. Each sample was normalized by randomly selecting 1 million high-quality reads, each carrying a distinct molecular identifier. Instead of being binned into consensus sequences, reads with shared molecular identifiers were discarded. CDR3 identification, clonotype clustering and error correction used MiTCR with a Q25 quality threshold and the strictest error-elimination algorithm. A nonparametric unseen species model with Euler transformation was used to estimate lower-bound total TCR beta diversity. The public reads were reprocessed in TCRdb via fastp at Q25 and MiXCR, keeping in-frame beta chains. When rows share a CDR3 protein, they turn into one entry using the most common DNA and genes. The V and J calls were not made by the authors but by TCRdb's processing. Counted in this sample were 850,000 or so distinct CDR3 sequences; around 28% of them appeared once. Approximately 15% of the sample comes from the top ten.

These data belong to a study of blood T cells in healthy people across ages (dated by TCRdb to between 2014 and 2016). Looking at the study overall: In model experiments, template switching captured roughly one uniquely barcoded TCR beta cDNA molecule for every two T cells. Using deep sequencing normalized with unique cDNA molecular identifiers, the study measured how TCR beta repertoire diversity changes with age. The donors were divided into four age groups: young (average roughly 17 years), middle-aged (approximately 41), aged (approximately 62) and long-lived (82). To avoid experimental bias, donors of different ages were randomly spread across the sequencing lanes. Two additional independent replicas of 1 million unique cDNA reads from the same blood draw were analyzed for two donors (one aged 18 to 29 and one aged 80 or older). What the authors observed across the whole study: Estimates of total diversity based on one million sequenced T cells were regarded as lower bounds and as underestimates. The CMV infection status of donors was not known, potentially confounding age-related changes in expanded clonotypes. Bulk unsorted PBMC profiling prevented conclusive comparison of naive and antigen-experienced compartments. Observed TCR beta diversity per million T cells fell roughly linearly with age, and a significant reduction was already apparent by age roughly 40. The long-lived group showed more naive CD4+ T cells, fewer expanded clones and increased TCR diversity than the aged group, suggesting age selection. A strong correlation was found between observed TCR beta diversity and the percentage of naive T cells measured by flow cytometry.

Systemically healthy Caucasian individuals from Russia, roughly 40 in total and aged roughly 6 to 100 years, were included as donors. Each donor gave ten milliliters of peripheral blood, drawn into EDTA-treated Vacutainer tubes. Ficoll-Paque density-gradient centrifugation was used to isolate PBMCs, with at least 7 million per sample. Trizol reagent was used to extract total RNA from the PBMCs, yielding at least 5.5 micrograms per sample. For every donor, flow cytometry on a PBMC aliquot measured the percentage of naive CD45RAhigh/CD27high T cells. CDR3 length: 11 amino acids, cysteine to phenylalanine. Left in the record is the CDR3 DNA by itself, 33 bases read in frame from the first base. Trimming costs V 5 bases and J 13 bases, and their ends lie 11 bases apart. The germline V gene specifies SGHAT as CDR1 and FQNNGV as CDR2.

The chain links TRBV11-2 with TRBJ1-4; tentative D gene TRBD1, with 5 bases matching. The sequenced sample was blood. The sequence was collected from a woman of 80 years or more in good health. The sequenced DNA is TGTGCCAGCAGCGTGGGGGAGGGACTGTTTTTT. Translated, it gives CASSVGEGLFF.